This T cell receptor beta chain was sequenced in a study of T-cell memory formation after mild COVID-19 (dated by TCRdb to the early 2020s). As for the study more broadly: TCR sequence clusters from the two donors were found to be largely donor specific. In two donors, T-cell clones that expanded and contracted after mild COVID-19 were tracked by sequencing TCRalpha and TCRbeta repertoires over time. The cohort was made up of two young adult volunteers, one female and one male, who were previously healthy.

This clonotype appeared a few times. The specificity of this receptor is unknown. No much larger clonotype is one base removed from it; base qualities were not supplied. The data were produced on an Illumina NovaSeq 6000. TCRalpha and TCRbeta cDNA libraries were built by 5'RACE with constant-segment primers, adding sample barcodes and unique molecular identifiers. RNA was extracted from every sample with Trizol reagent. Libraries were amplified in two PCR steps, with a second sample barcode and Illumina TruSeq adapters added in the second step. Sequencing of the libraries was done on an Illumina NovaSeq, producing 2 x 150 bp paired-end reads. As for the authors' bioinformatics: Reads were demultiplexed and collapsed into UMI-guided consensus sequences with migec v1.2.7. Using mixcr v2.1.11, UMI consensuses were aligned to TRA and TRB V and J templates and then assembled into clonotypes. A clonotype was counted as expanded or contracted only if both edgeR and NoisET called the change significant, with noise models trained on biological replicates. edgeR calls used a false discovery rate-adjusted p below 0.01 and a log2 fold-change threshold of 1. PCA with hierarchical clustering of max-normalized trajectories of the 1000 most abundant clonotypes was used as exploratory dynamics analysis. Separately sequenced CD4+ and CD8+ repertoires were used to assign a CD4 or CD8 phenotype to each responding clone. TCRdb trimmed the raw reads at Q25, called clones with MiXCR and kept productive beta chains. For every CDR3 protein sequence, its rows merge into one entry that carries the most common genes and DNA. The V and J calls, along with clone size, are taken from TCRdb and not from the paper's own processing. This sample holds a few hundred thousand distinct CDR3 sequences; 20% to 30% were observed only once. Jointly, the top ten make up under 15% of the sample.

PBMCs were isolated by Ficoll-Paque density gradient centrifugation. The paper as a whole reports these results and caveats: Contracting CD4+ clones turned up mainly in the CM and EM memory subsets, whereas EMRA was where CD8+ clones were enriched. Clones that contracted from day 15 to 85 showed balanced CD4/CD8 phenotypes, whereas a second wave of clones that expanded from day 15 to 37 leaned towards CD4+. The detection of some responding clones in pre-infection memory suggests that pre-existing cross-reactive memory T cells joined the SARS-CoV-2 response. The study covered only a couple of mild cases, and larger cohorts including severe cases with pre-infection samples were considered necessary. Whether the second-wave clones peaking on day 37 were SARS-CoV-2 specific was not confirmed.

Sequenced material: PBMCs or a T cell subset sorted from them (not recorded which). This receptor was taken from an adult woman who had mild COVID-19 (a few samples of this study predate the infection). The sample titles of this study are shuffled in the database, so cell type and time point are left out; the donor was told from shared clones.

This receptor has the CDR3 CASSQDNPAGGYEQYF. At the DNA level, the sequence is TGTGCCAGCAGCCAAGATAACCCAGCAGGGGGCTACGAGCAGTACTTC. Rearrangement joined TRBV4-2 to TRBJ2-7, with TRBD1 identical over 7 junction bases. Compared with germline, V lacks 0 bases and J lacks 3 bases; bases without a gene match: 8. The CDR3 spans 16 residues, from the cysteine through the phenylalanine. Just the 48-base CDR3 DNA is kept, in frame starting at base 1. The germline V gene supplies CDR1 LGHNA and CDR2 YNFKEQ.